The TCR beta chain under discussion was sequenced for a study of T cells in localized non-small cell lung cancer. Profiled with immunoSEQ multiplex PCR; TCRdb holds only in-frame clones, not every one. The top ten clones hold 5.2% of a sample with approximately 54,000 clones, 86% of them seen once. CDR1 and CDR2 from the germline V gene are SGHRS and YFSETQ. This CDR3 has 16 residues. Trimming removed 0 bases at V and 4 bases at J, with 15 bases between. The sequencing used peripheral blood, collected before any cancer treatment. The clonotype comes from a woman aged 35 to 70 with stage I lung adenocarcinoma. The genes are TRBV5-1 and TRBJ2-3; no definite D call. The DNA for the CDR3 is TGCGCCAGCAGCTTGGGTTGGGGTGGCCCCGCAGATACGCAGTATTTT. This encodes CASSLGWGGPADTQYF. The full variable domain, its missing parts supplied by reference TRBV5-1 and TRBJ2-3, is KAGVTQTPRYLIKTRGQQVTLSCSPISGHRSVSWYQQTPGQGLQFLFEYFSETQRNKGNFPGRFSGRQFSNSRSEMNVSTLELGDSALYLCASSLGWGGPADTQYFGPGTRLTVL.